This TCR beta chain was observed in a study of control samples from healthy donors and cancer patients. Using immunoSEQ multiplex PCR, the repertoire was profiled, and TCRdb retains in-frame clones only, with some absent. The sample shows 200,000 or so clones, around 94% of them seen only once. The V end was cut by 7 bases, the J end by 6 bases, with 16 bases between. The CDR3 is 14 amino acids. Germline CDR1 MDHEN, CDR2 SYDVKM. Sequencing was carried out using blood. The sequence was collected from a man aged 45-65 years in good health. This sequence joins TRBV28 and TRBJ1-3, with D perhaps matching TRBD1 (5 bases). In DNA form, the CDR3 reads TGTGCCAGCATCCCGGGGGTAGAGGAAAACACCATATATTTT. This sequence encodes CASIPGVEENTIYF.